This T cell receptor beta chain was identified during a study of blood T cell repertoires in COVID-19. Clones were read by immunoSEQ multiplex PCR, and TCRdb kept only the in-frame ones, dropping some. The repertoire holds some 260,000 clones, with around nine tenths as singletons. This sequence was found in a woman in her late teens or twenties who had recovered from COVID-19. The sequenced sample consisted of PBMCs or T cells enriched from blood (not recorded which).

The CDR3 DNA is TGTGCCAGCAGCGGAGGGTGGGGTAGGAACACTGAAGCTTTCTTT. Translated: CASSGGWGRNTEAFF. This rearrangement joins TRBV5-4 to TRBJ1-1; D is uncertain. V dropped 4 bases and J dropped 1 base, with 14 bases sitting between them. The germline V gene encodes CDR1 SGHNT and CDR2 YYREEE (reference sequence). CDR3 size: 15 residues. Drawing the rest from reference TRBV5-4 and TRBJ1-1, the complete variable domain is ETGVTQSPTHLIKTRGQQVTLRCSSQSGHNTVSWYQQALGQGPQFIFQYYREEENGRGNFPPRFSGLQFPNYSSELNVNALELDDSALYLCASSGGWGRNTEAFFGQGTRLTVV.